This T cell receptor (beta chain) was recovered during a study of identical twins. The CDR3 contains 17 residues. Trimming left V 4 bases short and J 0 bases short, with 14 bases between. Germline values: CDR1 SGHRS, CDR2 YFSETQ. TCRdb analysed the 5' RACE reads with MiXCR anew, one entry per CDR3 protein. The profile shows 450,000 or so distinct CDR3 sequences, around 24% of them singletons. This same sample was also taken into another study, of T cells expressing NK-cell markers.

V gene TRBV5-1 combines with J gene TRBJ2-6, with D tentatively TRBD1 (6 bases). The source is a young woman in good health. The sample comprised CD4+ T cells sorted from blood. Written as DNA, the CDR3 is TGCGCCAGCAGCCCCCGGGACATCCTCTCTGGGGCCAACGTCCTGACTTTC. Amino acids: CASSPRDILSGANVLTF.